This T cell receptor (beta chain) was identified during a study of PD-L1 blockade in urothelial cancer. As for the study in general: Analysis of the blood was performed 3 weeks (second dose) and 6 weeks after treatment start.

The assay was immunoSEQ multiplex PCR, and TCRdb's table has in-frame clones only and misses some. Of approximately 36,000 clones in the sample, approximately 80% were seen once. This sample's time point: peripheral blood 6 weeks after treatment start. CDR1 and CDR2 from the germline V gene are SGDLS and YYNGEE. The CDR3 has 14 residues. Trimming took 4 bases from V and 5 from J; bases not matched to a gene: 7. The source is a man aged 35 to 55 with urothelial cancer. This chain connects TRBV9 to TRBJ2-7; 9 bases match TRBD2. Sequenced here: PBMCs, sampled around atezolizumab (anti-PD-L1) treatment. The CDR3 bases are TGTGCCAGCAGCCCTTCCGGACTAGCGAACGAGCAGTACTTC. As protein: CASSPSGLANEQYF.